The 13 T cell receptor beta chains below all came from one sample that was sequenced in a study of cytomegalovirus exposure and HLA in healthy donors. Vbeta (60) and Jbeta (13) primers were used in the PCR. Generated by immunoSEQ multiplex PCR, the TCRdb table keeps only in-frame clones and is missing some. The sample has under 200,000 clones, less than 80% seen once. Sequencing was done on a sample of PBMCs. The receptors come from a woman aged 25 to 45 in good health and CMV-seropositive.

The chain couples TRBV2 to TRBJ2-7; 9 bases line up with TRBD2. The CDR3 consists of 15 residues. V gave up 7 bases and J gave up 3 bases; unmatched junction bases: 10. In germline, CDR1 is SNHLY, CDR2 FYNNEI. The CDR3 here is CASKILAGSIYEQYF. CDR3 sequence (DNA): TGTGCCAGCAAGATCCTAGCGGGATCGATCTACGAGCAGTACTTC.

The CDR3 region has the DNA TGTGCCAGCAGGGTTTCCGGGACAGCCTACGAGCAGTACTTC. Translated, it gives CASRVSGTAYEQYF. V and J are TRBV27 and TRBJ2-7; 7 bases line up with TRBD1. CDR1 and CDR2 from the germline V gene are MNHEY and SMNVEV (reference sequence). This CDR3 region has 14 residues. V was pared by 6 bases and J by 2 bases, with 7 bases of the junction left unmatched.

Here the CDR3 reads CASTPGRARYNEQFF. Written as DNA, the CDR3 is TGCGCCAGCACCCCAGGGCGTGCTCGGTACAATGAGCAGTTCTTC. This chain connects TRBV4-3 to TRBJ2-1, with a weak D call TRBD1 (5 bases). The germline gives CDR1 LGHNA, CDR2 YSLEER. The CDR3 sequence is 15 residues long. V was trimmed by 7 bases and J by 4 bases, leaving 17 bases between them.

This rearrangement joins TRBV4-1 to TRBJ2-1, with TRBD2 matching over 9 bases. Germline CDR1 and CDR2: MGHRA and YSYEKL. J lost 7 bases, V lost 1 base, and 5 bases had no gene match. The CDR3 totals 15 residues. The CDR3 protein is CASSQGLAGMNEQFF. The CDR3, as DNA: TGCGCCAGCAGCCAAGGGCTAGCGGGGATGAATGAGCAGTTCTTC.

The rearrangement uses TRBV4-1 and TRBJ2-4; 7 bases agree with TRBD1. The CDR3 has 13 amino acids. CDR1 is MGHRA, CDR2 YSYEKL, per germline. The V gene end was trimmed by 5 bases and the J gene end by 8 bases; junction bases not matched to a gene: 6. Written as DNA, the CDR3 is TGCGCCAGCAGCTACGACAGGGTGGACATTCAGTACTTC. It translates to CASSYDRVDIQYF.

V usage is TRBV4-1 and J usage is TRBJ2-1; TRBD2 matches at 12 bases. V lost 0 bases, J lost 8 bases, and 5 bases stayed unmatched. The CDR3 spans 16 residues. Germline V gene sequence: CDR1 MGHRA, CDR2 YSYEKL. The CDR3 is CASSQEFTSGGYEQFF. CDR3 DNA: TGCGCCAGCAGCCAAGAGTTCACTAGCGGGGGGTATGAGCAGTTCTTC.

This chain links TRBV25-1 with TRBJ1-1; 7 nucleotides line up with TRBD1. Germline V gene data show CDR1 as MGHDK and CDR2 as SYGVNS. This CDR3 has 14 amino acids. The ends lost 5 bases at V and 5 bases at J; junction bases unmatched: 8. The CDR3 DNA sequence: TGTGCCAGCAGTAAAGACAGGGTGAGAACTGAAGCTTTCTTT. Translated, it gives CASSKDRVRTEAFF.

In its sample, this clone was seen a few times. The chain is built from TRBV19 and TRBJ2-3; the D gene is possibly TRBD1 (6 bases). This CDR3 has 15 amino acids. Germline V gene lookup returns CDR1 LNHDA and CDR2 SQIVND (reference sequence). The V gene lost 5 bases and the J gene lost 2 bases, with 14 bases spanning the gap. CDR3 DNA: TGTGCCAGTAGTCCCGGACAGACAAACACAGATACGCAGTATTTT. It encodes CASSPGQTNTDTQYF.

This clone came up once. The chain carries TRBV11-3 and TRBJ2-3, with 8 nucleotides matching TRBD2. CDR3 length: 18 residues. V lost 2 bases, J lost 0 bases, and 10 bases stayed unmatched. Germline CDR1 reads SGHNT; CDR2 reads YENEEA. The CDR3 reads CASSLSSSGIPSTDTQYF. In nucleotides, the CDR3 is TGTGCCAGCAGCTTAAGCAGTAGCGGGATCCCTAGCACAGATACGCAGTATTTT.

In this sample, this clone turned up a few times. The chain has TRBV29-1 and TRBJ2-7; TRBD2 might be the D (7 bases). CDR3 length: 13 residues. The germline CDR1 and CDR2 sequences are SQVTM and ANQGSEA. V was shortened by 5 bases and J by 5 bases, with 16 bases between the two germline ends. The CDR3 DNA reads TGCAGCGTTTTCGGGGGGCTTAAGGACGAGCAGTACTTC. This translates into CSVFGGLKDEQYF.

The J gene is TRBJ1-1, the V gene TRBV5-8; D unclear. Trimming pared 2 bases from V and 1 base from J, leaving 6 bases between. CDR1 and CDR2 (germline): SGHTS, YDEGEE. The CDR3 consists of 13 residues. CDR3 DNA: TGTGCCAGCAGCTTTGACTGGAACACTGAAGCTTTCTTT. Translated: CASSFDWNTEAFF.

The chain joins TRBV7-2 to TRBJ1-2, with a possible D match to TRBD1 (6 bases). Trimming left V 5 bases short and J 3 bases short, with 16 bases between. Germline-derived CDR1 and CDR2 are SGHTA and FQGNSA. CDR3 length: 15 residues. CDR3 nucleotides: TGTGCCAGCAGCCCAGGGGCGGGGGCCTACTATGGCTACACCTTC. Its protein is CASSPGAGAYYGYTF.

CDR3 sequence reads: CASSNHREPPTDTQYF. Here the CDR3 DNA reads TGTGCCAGTAGTAATCACAGGGAACCCCCCACAGATACGCAGTATTTT. This chain connects TRBV19 to TRBJ2-3; tentative D call: TRBD1 (6 bases). Germline V gene sequence: CDR1 LNHDA, CDR2 SQIVND (reference sequence). The V end was cut by 4 bases, the J end by 2 bases, with 16 bases between. The CDR3 runs to 16 residues.